This TCR beta chain was recovered during a study of blood T cell repertoires in COVID-19. Sequenced by immunoSEQ multiplex PCR; TCRdb stores in-frame clones only, minus some. The sample has 140,000 to 150,000 clones, approximately 82% seen once. Germline assignment: CDR1 SGHRS and CDR2 YFSETQ. The CDR3 loop spans 15 amino acids. The V and J ends lost 2 bases and 3 bases, in that order; junction bases with no gene match: 5. Sequencing was performed on peripheral blood. This sequence was found in a human donor with acute or convalescent COVID-19. The donor label of this sample is uncertain. The chain couples TRBV5-1 to TRBJ1-5; 7 nucleotides match TRBD1. The CDR3: CASSFSGGNNQPQHF. As DNA, the CDR3 is TGCGCCAGCAGCTTTTCAGGGGGGAACAATCAGCCCCAGCATTTT.